The present entry profiles one TCR beta chain with its context. Participants were aged about 18 to 89 years, lived in 20 to 25 US areas, and enrolled virtually. The data stem from a study of blood T cell repertoires in COVID-19. The overall study: Whether acute or convalescent, the COVID-19 samples came from the United States, Italy and Spain. Nucleic acid was either cDNA or gDNA, and it came from T cells, B-cell-depleted T cells, or PBMCs.

The germline V gene has CDR1 SGHTA and CDR2 FQGTGA. V lost 1 base, J lost 4 bases, and 8 bases lay in between. CDR3 size: 14 residues. Per the study methods: Researchers report that nucleated cell counts were estimated from reference gene primer amplification. TCRdb's table, derived via immunoSEQ multiplex PCR, lists solely in-frame clones and lacks some. V, J and clone size reflect that table, while D and trimming were determined from the DNA. The data contain 200,000 to 250,000 clones, approximately 90% of them seen just once; the ten biggest clones take up about 3%. The TCR originated in a woman aged 18-35 years in a cohort exposed to, infected with or recovered from COVID-19 (not recorded which). The source material was PBMCs or T cells enriched from blood (not recorded which). V gene TRBV7-3 combines with J gene TRBJ2-1; D unclear. The CDR3 sequence is CASSLNGLYNEQFF. For the CDR3, the DNA is TGTGCCAGCAGCTTAAACGGTCTGTACAATGAGCAGTTCTTC. Combining the CDR3 with reference TRBV7-3 and TRBJ2-1 gives the whole variable domain GAGVSQTPSNKVTEKGKYVELRCDPISGHTALYWYRQSLGQGPEFLIYFQGTGAADDSGLPNDRFFAVRPEGSVSTLKIQRTERGDSAVYLCASSLNGLYNEQFFGPGTRLTVL.